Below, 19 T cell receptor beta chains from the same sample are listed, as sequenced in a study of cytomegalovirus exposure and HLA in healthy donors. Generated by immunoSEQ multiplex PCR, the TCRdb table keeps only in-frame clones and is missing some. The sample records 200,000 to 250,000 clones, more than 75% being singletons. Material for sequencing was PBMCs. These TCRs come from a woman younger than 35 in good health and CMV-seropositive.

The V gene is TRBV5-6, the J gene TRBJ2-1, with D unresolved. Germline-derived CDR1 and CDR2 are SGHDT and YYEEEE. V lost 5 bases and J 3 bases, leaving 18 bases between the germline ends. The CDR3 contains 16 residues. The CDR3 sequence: CASSLILEPHYNEQFF. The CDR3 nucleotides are TGTGCCAGCAGTTTAATTCTAGAACCGCACTACAATGAGCAGTTCTTC.

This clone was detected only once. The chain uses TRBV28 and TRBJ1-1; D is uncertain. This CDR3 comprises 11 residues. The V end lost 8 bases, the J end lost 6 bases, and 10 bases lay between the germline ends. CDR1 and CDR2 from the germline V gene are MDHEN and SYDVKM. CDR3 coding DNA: TGTGCCAGCCTCCGAGTTCCTGAAGCTTTCTTT. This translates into CASLRVPEAFF.

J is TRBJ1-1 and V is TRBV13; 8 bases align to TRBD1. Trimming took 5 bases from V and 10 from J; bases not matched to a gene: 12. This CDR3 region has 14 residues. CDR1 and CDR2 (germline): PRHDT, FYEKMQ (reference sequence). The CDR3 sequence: CASSQRTGSPGAFF. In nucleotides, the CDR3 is TGTGCCAGCAGCCAGAGGACAGGGTCACCGGGAGCTTTCTTT. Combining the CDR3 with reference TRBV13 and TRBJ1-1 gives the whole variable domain AAGVIQSPRHLIKEKRETATLKCYPIPRHDTVYWYQQGPGQDPQFLISFYEKMQSDKGSIPDRFSAQQFSDYHSELNMSSLELGDSALYFCASSQRTGSPGAFFGQGTRLTVV.

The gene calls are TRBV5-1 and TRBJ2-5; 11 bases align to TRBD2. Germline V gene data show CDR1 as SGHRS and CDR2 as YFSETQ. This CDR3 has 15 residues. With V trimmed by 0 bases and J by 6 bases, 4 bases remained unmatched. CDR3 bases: TGCGCCAGCAGCTTGGCTAGCGGGAGGAGTAAGACCCAGTACTTC. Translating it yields CASSLASGRSKTQYF.

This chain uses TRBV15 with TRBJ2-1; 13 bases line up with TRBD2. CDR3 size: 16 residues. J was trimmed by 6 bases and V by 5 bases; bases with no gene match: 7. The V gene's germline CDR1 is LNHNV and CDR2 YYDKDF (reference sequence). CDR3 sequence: CATSGTSGASINEQFF. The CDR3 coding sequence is TGTGCCACCAGCGGGACTAGCGGGGCTAGTATCAATGAGCAGTTCTTC.

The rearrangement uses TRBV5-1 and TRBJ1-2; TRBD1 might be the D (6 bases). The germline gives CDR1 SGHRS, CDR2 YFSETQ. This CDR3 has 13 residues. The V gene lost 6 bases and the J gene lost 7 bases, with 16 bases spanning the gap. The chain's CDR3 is CASTVGGRSGYTF. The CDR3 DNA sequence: TGCGCCAGCACCGTGGGGGGGCGGAGTGGCTACACCTTC. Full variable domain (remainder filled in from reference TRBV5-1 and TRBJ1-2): KAGVTQTPRYLIKTRGQQVTLSCSPISGHRSVSWYQQTPGQGLQFLFEYFSETQRNKGNFPGRFSGRQFSNSRSEMNVSTLELGDSALYLCASTVGGRSGYTFGSGTRLTVV.

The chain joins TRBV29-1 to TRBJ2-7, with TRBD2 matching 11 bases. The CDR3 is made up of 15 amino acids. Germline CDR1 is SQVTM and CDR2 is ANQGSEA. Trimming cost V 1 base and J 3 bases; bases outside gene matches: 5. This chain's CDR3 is CSVEGTSGSVYEQYF. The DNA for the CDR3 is TGCAGCGTTGAAGGAACTAGCGGGAGTGTCTACGAGCAGTACTTC.

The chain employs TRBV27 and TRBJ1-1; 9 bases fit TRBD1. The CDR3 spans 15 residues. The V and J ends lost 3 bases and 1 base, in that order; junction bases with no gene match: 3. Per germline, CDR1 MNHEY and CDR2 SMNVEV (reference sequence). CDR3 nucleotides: TGTGCCAGCAGTTTGGGGGGACAGGGGAACACTGAAGCTTTCTTT. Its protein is CASSLGGQGNTEAFF.

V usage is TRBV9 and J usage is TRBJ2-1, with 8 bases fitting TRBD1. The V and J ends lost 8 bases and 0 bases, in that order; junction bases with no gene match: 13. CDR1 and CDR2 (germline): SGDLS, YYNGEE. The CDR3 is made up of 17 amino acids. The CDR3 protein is CASTGRQGTLSYNEQFF. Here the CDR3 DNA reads TGTGCCAGTACCGGAAGACAGGGGACCCTCTCCTACAATGAGCAGTTCTTC.

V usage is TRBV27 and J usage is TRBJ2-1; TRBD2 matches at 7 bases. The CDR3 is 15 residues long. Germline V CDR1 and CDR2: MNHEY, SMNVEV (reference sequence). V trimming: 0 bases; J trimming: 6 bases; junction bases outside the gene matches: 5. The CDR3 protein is CASSLSGGTINEQFF. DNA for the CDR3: TGTGCCAGCAGTTTATCTGGGGGGACTATCAATGAGCAGTTCTTC.

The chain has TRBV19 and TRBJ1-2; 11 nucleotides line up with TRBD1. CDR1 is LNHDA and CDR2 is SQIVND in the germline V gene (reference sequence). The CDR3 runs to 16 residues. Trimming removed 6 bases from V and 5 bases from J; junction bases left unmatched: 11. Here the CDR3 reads CASRTTGTGGWYGYTF. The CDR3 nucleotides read TGTGCCAGTAGGACCACCGGGACAGGGGGGTGGTATGGCTACACCTTC.

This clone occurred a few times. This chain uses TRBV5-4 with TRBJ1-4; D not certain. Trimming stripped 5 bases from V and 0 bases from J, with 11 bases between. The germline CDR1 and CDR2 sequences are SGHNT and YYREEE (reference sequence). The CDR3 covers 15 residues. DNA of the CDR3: TGTGCCAGCAGGACCGCGGGAGCAACTAATGAAAAACTGTTTTTT. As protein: CASRTAGATNEKLFF.

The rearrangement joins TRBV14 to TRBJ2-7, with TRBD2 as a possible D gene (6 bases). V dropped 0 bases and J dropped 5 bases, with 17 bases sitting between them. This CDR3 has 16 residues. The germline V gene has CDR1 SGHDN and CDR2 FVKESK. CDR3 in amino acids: CASSQDFGLSSDEQYF. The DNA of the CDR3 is TGTGCCAGCAGCCAAGATTTTGGACTATCCTCTGACGAGCAGTACTTC.

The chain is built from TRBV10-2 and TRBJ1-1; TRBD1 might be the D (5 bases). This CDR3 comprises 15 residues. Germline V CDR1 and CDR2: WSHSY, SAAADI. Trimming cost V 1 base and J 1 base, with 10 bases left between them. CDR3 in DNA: TGCGCCAGCAGTGAGTTTGCCGGACAGAACACTGAAGCTTTCTTT. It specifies CASSEFAGQNTEAFF.

The CDR3, as DNA: TGTGCCAGCAGAGTGACAGGGGACTACGAGCAGTACTTC. This codes for CASRVTGDYEQYF. The chain employs TRBV14 and TRBJ2-7, with 8 bases identical to TRBD1. Trimming removed 6 bases from V and 3 bases from J; junction bases left unmatched: 4. This CDR3 comprises 13 residues. CDR1 is SGHDN and CDR2 is FVKESK in the germline V gene.

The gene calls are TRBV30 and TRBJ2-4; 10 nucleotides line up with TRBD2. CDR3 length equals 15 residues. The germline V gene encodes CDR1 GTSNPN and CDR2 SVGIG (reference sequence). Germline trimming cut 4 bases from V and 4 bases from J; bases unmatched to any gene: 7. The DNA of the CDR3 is TGTGCCTGGACCTTAGCGGGAGGCTATAAAAACATTCAGTACTTC. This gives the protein CAWTLAGGYKNIQYF.

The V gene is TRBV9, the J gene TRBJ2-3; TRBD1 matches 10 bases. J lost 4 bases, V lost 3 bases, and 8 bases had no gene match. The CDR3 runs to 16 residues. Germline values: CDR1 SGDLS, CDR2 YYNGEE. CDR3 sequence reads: CASSEAGTGVADTQYF. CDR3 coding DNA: TGTGCCAGCAGCGAGGCTGGGACAGGGGTCGCAGATACGCAGTATTTT. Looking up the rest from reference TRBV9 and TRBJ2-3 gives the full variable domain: DSGVTQTPKHLITATGQRVTLRCSPRSGDLSVYWYQQSLDQGLQFLIQYYNGEERAKGNILERFSAQQFPDLHSELNLSSLELGDSALYFCASSEAGTGVADTQYFGPGTRLTVL.

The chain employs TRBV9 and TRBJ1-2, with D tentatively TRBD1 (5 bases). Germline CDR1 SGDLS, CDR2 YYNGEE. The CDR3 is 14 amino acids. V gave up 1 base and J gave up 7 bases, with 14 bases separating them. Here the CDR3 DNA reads TGTGCCAGCAGCGTATTCCAGGGCGTCGGTGGCTACACCTTC. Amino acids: CASSVFQGVGGYTF.

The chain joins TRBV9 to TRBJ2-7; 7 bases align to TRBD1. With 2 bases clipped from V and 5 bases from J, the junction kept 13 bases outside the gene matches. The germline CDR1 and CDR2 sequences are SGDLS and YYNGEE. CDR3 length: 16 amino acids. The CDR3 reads CASSVLGGGSLHEQYF. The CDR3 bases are TGTGCCAGCAGCGTCCTAGGGGGCGGTAGTCTCCACGAGCAGTACTTC.